This T cell receptor (beta chain) emerged from a study of cytomegalovirus exposure and HLA in healthy donors. Study-wide results and limits: Accurate predictions that matched the HLA-A and HLA-B alleles of most subjects were reportedly made from TCR beta sequences. Most of the CMV-associated TCR beta chains (in a later analysis) appeared to be HLA-restricted. An apparent linkage of common viral pathogens to several of the most significant clusters emerged in a later analysis. Earlier analysis looked at TCR beta V segments, and most were productive about 90% or about 30% of the time.

This clone has a handful of counts. What it binds is unknown. PCR involved 60 Vbeta and 13 Jbeta primers. Clones were sequenced by immunoSEQ multiplex PCR, and TCRdb holds only the in-frame ones, with some missing. The top ten clones hold 3.5% to 4.5% of a sample with 100,000 to 150,000 clones, 60% to 80% of them seen once. The trim removed 1 base at V and 2 bases at J, leaving 8 bases unmatched. This CDR3 is built from 16 residues. The germline gives CDR1 SGHVS, CDR2 FNYEAQ. Sample: PBMCs. J is TRBJ2-7 and V is TRBV7-6; 7 nucleotides agree with TRBD2. The TCR originated in a young man in good health and CMV-seronegative. The CDR3 protein is CASSLGSGGGTYEQYF. The CDR3 region has the DNA TGTGCCAGCAGCTTAGGATCGGGGGGTGGGACCTACGAGCAGTACTTC. Supplemented by reference TRBV7-6 and TRBJ2-7, the full variable domain reads GAGVSQSPRYKVTKRGQDVALRCDPISGHVSLYWYRQALGQGPEFLTYFNYEAQQDKSGLPNDRFSAERPEGSISTLTIQRTEQRDSAMYRCASSLGSGGGTYEQYFGPGTRLTVT.